This TCR beta chain was recovered during a study of T-cell reconstitution after alpha-beta-depleted transplantation in children. Study-wide results and caveats: Surviving recipient T cells and intrathymic progenitors accounted for some patients' high TCRbeta diversity at day 60. The main origin of T-cell counts and diversity one year after transplant was newly produced T cells.

The CDR3 spans 17 residues. V was trimmed by 5 bases and J by 3 bases, leaving 20 bases between them. CDR1 and CDR2 from the germline V gene are SEHNR and FQNEAQ (reference sequence). Unique molecular identifiers were used in preparing the TCRbeta library. TCRdb redid the calling of the PCR reads with MiXCR, one entry per CDR3 protein. The sample consists of more than 500,000 distinct CDR3 sequences, about an eighth of them appearing once. In the case of this clonotype: The target antigen is unknown.

The chain has TRBV7-9 and TRBJ2-1; D perhaps matches TRBD2 (7 bases). The source of this sequence is a female patient aged 2-15 years who had a stem cell transplant for aplastic anemia, so the T cells may come from the graft donor. The specimen comprised PBMCs, mostly from graft donor cells, sampled 180 days after TCRalphabeta/CD19-depleted stem cell transplant. The CDR3 DNA is TGTGCCAGCAGCCCCGGGGGGCAGGGGCCTCTCTACAATGAGCAGTTCTTC. Protein: CASSPGGQGPLYNEQFF.